One TCR beta chain is described in this entry. Trimming at V came to 3 bases and at J to 1 base, leaving 3 bases not matched to a gene. The CDR3 is 14 residues long. Germline CDR1 and CDR2: MGHRA and YSYEKL. Original handling: Amplification of reference gene primers was used by the study to estimate nucleated cell counts. Sequencing was performed with immunoSEQ multiplex PCR; in TCRdb, only in-frame clones are kept and a portion is missing. The V and J calls and clone size are taken from that table; D and trimming were inferred from the DNA. Of 95,000 to 150,000 clones listed, roughly 77% are singletons. The data were taken from a study of blood T cell repertoires in COVID-19. Background on the study: Sites across the United States, Italy and Spain contributed samples from acute and convalescent COVID-19. Sources were T cells, B-cell-depleted T cells, or PBMCs; the material itself was cDNA or gDNA.

The gene calls are TRBV4-1 and TRBJ2-7, with 7 bases fitting TRBD2. The origin of this receptor is a man aged 60 to 69 with active or convalescent COVID-19. The sample taken for sequencing was peripheral blood. The CDR3 DNA reads as TGCGCCAGCAGCCAGGGGGGAGGGTCCTACGAGCAGTACTTC. It is translated as CASSQGGGSYEQYF.